These 24 T cell receptor beta chains originate from one sample sequenced in a study of shared clonotypes between healthy human individuals (TCRdb year 2020). Receptor amplification or capture employed the immunoSEQ multiplex PCR assay. TCRdb re-hosts the immuneACCESS table, in-frame sequences only. Its copies lack some clones; in the studies checked, an unresolved V gene accounts for under half of them, and the cause for the rest is not known. A total of about 490,000 clones appear in this sample, 79% of them only once. Together, the top ten hold 9.5% to 15% of the sample. Sequencing was carried out using PBMCs. The receptors originated from a woman aged 40-49 years in good health. Some clones in this sample may be carry-over from other donors' samples.

This sequence joins TRBV2 and TRBJ2-2; D is undetermined. Looked up from germline, CDR1 is SNHLY and CDR2 is FYNNEI. The CDR3 has 15 residues. Trimming pared 7 bases from V and 0 bases from J, leaving 12 bases between. The CDR3 loop reads CASTWVRPNTGELFF. CDR3 sequence (DNA): TGTGCCAGCACTTGGGTCCGCCCGAACACCGGGGAGCTGTTTTTT. Full variable domain (remainder filled in from reference TRBV2 and TRBJ2-2): EPEVTQTPSHQVTQMGQEVILRCVPISNHLYFYWYRQILGQKVEFLVSFYNNEISEKSEIFDDQFSVERPDGSNFTLKIRSTKLEDSAMYFCASTWVRPNTGELFFGEGSRLTVL.

The chain combines TRBV2 with TRBJ2-5; no clear D. Germline values: CDR1 SNHLY, CDR2 FYNNEI. The CDR3 is 14 residues long. The ends were cut back, 3 bases at V and 2 bases at J, with 10 bases in the middle. The CDR3 loop is CASSELLPQETQYF. CDR3 bases: TGTGCCAGCAGTGAGTTGCTTCCACAAGAGACCCAGTACTTC.

CDR3 sequence: CASSPLDGAQSSGANVLTF. In DNA, the CDR3 is TGTGCCAGCTCACCATTGGACGGGGCTCAGAGCTCTGGGGCCAACGTCCTGACTTTC. The chain couples TRBV18 to TRBJ2-6; D may match TRBD1 or TRBD2 (5 bases each). Per germline, CDR1 KGHSH and CDR2 LQKENI. Trimming left V 2 bases short and J 0 bases short, with 17 bases between. This CDR3 contains 19 residues.

The chain carries TRBV5-4 and TRBJ2-2, with D hard to call. Germline CDR1 SGHNT, CDR2 YYREEE (reference sequence). V lost 0 bases, J lost 8 bases, and 8 bases lay in between. The CDR3 has 13 residues. CDR3 in DNA: TGTGCCAGCAGCTTGGTTCGCGGAGGGGAGCTGTTTTTT. Its translation is CASSLVRGGELFF.

This clone was seen just once. The chain carries TRBV7-8 and TRBJ1-4, with D perhaps matching TRBD1 (6 bases). This CDR3 region has 14 residues. Germline CDR1 and CDR2: SGHVS and FQNEAQ. Deletions cut 2 bases from V and 4 bases from J, with 8 bases between. This chain's CDR3 is CASSLRTDNEKLFF. CDR3 nucleotides: TGTGCCAGCAGCTTAAGGACAGATAATGAAAAACTGTTTTTT.

The gene calls are TRBV7-2 and TRBJ2-3, with 9 bases matching TRBD2. V shed 5 bases and J 4 bases; nucleotides not matched to a gene: 4. The CDR3 is 14 residues long. CDR1 and CDR2 from the germline V gene are SGHTA and FQGNSA. In nucleotides, the CDR3 is TGTGCCAGCAGCCCGCGGGGGGGGCCAGATACGCAGTATTTT. Residues: CASSPRGGPDTQYF.

The gene calls are TRBV2 and TRBJ2-5; a weak D match, TRBD2 (5 bases). The length of the CDR3 is 13 residues. The V gene lost 7 bases and the J gene lost 4 bases, with 13 bases spanning the gap. Germline V gives CDR1 SNHLY, CDR2 FYNNEI. CDR3 residues: CASTEGLAETQYF. In DNA, the CDR3 is TGTGCCAGCACCGAGGGTCTAGCAGAGACCCAGTACTTC.

There are a few counts of this clone. The J gene is TRBJ2-1, the V gene TRBV7-3, with 12 bases fitting TRBD2. Germline trimming cut 8 bases from V and 1 base from J; bases unmatched to any gene: 0. Germline V gives CDR1 SGHTA, CDR2 FQGTGA. The CDR3 contains 14 residues. The CDR3 DNA reads as TGTGCCAGCGGACTAGCGGGATCCTACAATGAGCAGTTCTTC. It translates to CASGLAGSYNEQFF.

This clone was seen a few times. The chain is built from TRBV7-2 and TRBJ2-7; TRBD1 might be the D (6 bases). Trimming removed 5 bases from V and 2 bases from J, with 10 bases in between. CDR3 length equals 13 residues. The germline CDR1 and CDR2 sequences are SGHTA and FQGNSA. In nucleotides, the CDR3 is TGTGCCAGCAGCCGGGACAAGACCTACGAGCAGTACTTC. This sequence encodes CASSRDKTYEQYF. The variable domain in full, completed from reference TRBV7-2 and TRBJ2-7, reads GAGVSQSPSNKVTEKGKDVELRCDPISGHTALYWYRQSLGQGLEFLIYFQGNSAPDKSGLPSDRFSAERTGGSVSTLTIQRTQQEDSAVYLCASSRDKTYEQYFGPGTRLTVT.

This chain joins TRBV7-2 and TRBJ2-3; maybe TRBD1 (6 bases). The length of the CDR3 is 15 residues. Trimming left V 5 bases short and J 0 bases short, with 12 bases between. Germline CDR1 and CDR2: SGHTA and FQGNSA. CDR3 sequence reads: CASSLGATSTDTQYF. CDR3 coding DNA: TGTGCCAGCAGCCTGGGGGCCACTAGCACAGATACGCAGTATTTT.

The chain recombines TRBV19 with TRBJ1-1; D is uncertain. This CDR3 spans 13 amino acids. Trimming pared 0 bases from V and 7 bases from J, leaving 9 bases between. Germline V gene lookup returns CDR1 LNHDA and CDR2 SQIVND (reference sequence). The CDR3 protein is CASSIEARGEAFF. CDR3 sequence (DNA): TGTGCCAGTAGTATAGAAGCTCGCGGTGAAGCTTTCTTT.

The chain carries TRBV7-3 and TRBJ2-1; 13 bases map to TRBD2. The CDR3 sequence is 16 residues long. CDR1 and CDR2 (germline): SGHTA, FQGTGA. The ends lost 5 bases at V and 10 bases at J; junction bases unmatched: 11. DNA of the CDR3: TGTGCCAGCAGCACCCGGACTAGCGGGAGATCCGGCGAGCAGTTCTTC. Translating it yields CASSTRTSGRSGEQFF.

At least ten counts were recorded for this clone. This chain uses TRBV28 with TRBJ1-6, with D perhaps matching TRBD1 (5 bases). Trimming pared 5 bases from V and 6 bases from J, leaving 17 bases between. Germline V lookup: CDR1 MDHEN, CDR2 SYDVKM. The CDR3 is 16 amino acids. CDR3 residues: CASSPPPGRVNSPLHF. As DNA, the CDR3 is TGTGCCAGCAGTCCTCCCCCGGGACGCGTTAATTCACCCCTCCACTTT.

The chain couples TRBV2 to TRBJ2-7, with D possibly being TRBD2 (6 bases). The CDR3 extends over 14 amino acids. Germline loops: CDR1 SNHLY, CDR2 FYNNEI. Trimming took 1 base from V and 2 from J, leaving 9 bases between them. This CDR3 reads CASSEGGTPYEQYF. In DNA form, the CDR3 reads TGTGCCAGCAGTGAAGGCGGGACCCCCTACGAGCAGTACTTC.

Only one count was recorded for this clone. V usage is TRBV2 and J usage is TRBJ2-5; D is unclear. This CDR3 region has 14 residues. Between the trimmed V and J ends, which lost 4 bases and 5 bases, there was a span of 14 bases. CDR1 and CDR2 (germline): SNHLY, FYNNEI. CDR3 sequence (DNA): TGTGCCAGCAGTGTCATGGGGATCGGGGAGACCCAGTACTTC. This encodes CASSVMGIGETQYF.

This clone occurred a few times. The sample carries other DNA sequences with the same CDR3. V gene TRBV6-6 combines with J gene TRBJ2-1, with D hard to call. The germline V gene has CDR1 MNHNY and CDR2 SVGAGI (reference sequence). CDR3 length: 11 residues. V was shortened by 2 bases and J by 8 bases, with 4 bases between the two germline ends. The chain's CDR3 is CASSYVDEQFF. The CDR3 DNA is TGTGCCAGCAGTTACGTCGATGAGCAGTTCTTC.

This clone has a handful of counts. This chain uses TRBV28 with TRBJ2-5, with D possibly TRBD1 on 6 matching bases. Trimming took 6 bases from V and 5 from J, leaving 16 bases between them. CDR3 length: 14 residues. CDR1 MDHEN and CDR2 SYDVKM come from the germline V gene. CDR3 bases: TGTGCCAGCAGCCCGCCACGACAGGTGGAGACCCAGTACTTC. Its protein product is CASSPPRQVETQYF.

The rearrangement links TRBV27 to TRBJ2-5, with TRBD1 matching over 7 bases. There are 15 residues in the CDR3. The germline V gene has CDR1 MNHEY and CDR2 SMNVEV (reference sequence). Trimming removed 5 bases from V and 5 bases from J; junction bases left unmatched: 11. CDR3 in amino acids: CASSPPDRVRETQYF. The DNA of the CDR3 is TGTGCCAGCAGTCCACCAGACAGGGTACGGGAGACCCAGTACTTC.

This clone turned up a few times. The chain has TRBV11-2 and TRBJ1-6; tentatively, D is TRBD1 (5 bases). Trimming removed 3 bases at V and 6 bases at J, with 15 bases between. This CDR3 is 16 amino acids long. Germline CDR1 is SGHAT and CDR2 is FQNNGV. CDR3 loop: CASSFGQGLPNSPLHF. The DNA of the CDR3 is TGTGCCAGCAGCTTCGGGCAGGGCCTCCCTAATTCACCCCTCCACTTT.

The J gene is TRBJ2-1, the V gene TRBV9; the D gene is possibly TRBD1 (5 bases). V was trimmed by 4 bases and J by 4 bases, leaving 15 bases between them. The length of the CDR3 is 15 residues. Germline values: CDR1 SGDLS, CDR2 YYNGEE. This chain's CDR3 is CASSPRRDSYNEQFF. The CDR3 coding sequence is TGTGCCAGCAGCCCCCGGAGAGACAGTTACAATGAGCAGTTCTTC.

This clone was seen more than once but under ten times. A much larger clone sits a single nucleotide away, making a read error possible. The gene calls are TRBV7-2 and TRBJ2-3; no reliable D call. V gave up 1 base and J gave up 1 base, with 0 bases separating them. This CDR3 region has 12 residues. Germline assignment: CDR1 SGHTA and CDR2 FQGNSA. As DNA, the CDR3 is TGTGCCAGCAGCTTAGGCACAGATACGCAGTATTTT. This codes for CASSLGTDTQYF.

This clone occurred once. The chain employs TRBV6-6 and TRBJ1-2; 9 nucleotides agree with TRBD1. Germline trimming cut 5 bases from V and 4 bases from J; bases unmatched to any gene: 5. Germline-derived CDR1 and CDR2 are MNHNY and SVGAGI (reference sequence). CDR3 length: 14 amino acids. In nucleotides, the CDR3 is TGTGCCAGCAGTGGGGACAGGGAAGGCTATGGCTACACCTTC. Its protein product is CASSGDREGYGYTF.

This clone was detected ten times or more. The V gene is TRBV7-2, the J gene TRBJ2-1, with D perhaps TRBD2 (5 bases). Germline assignment: CDR1 SGHTA and CDR2 FQGNSA. The CDR3 runs 13 residues. Deletions cut 5 bases from V and 5 bases from J, with 10 bases between. The CDR3 loop reads CASSLIANNEQFF. The DNA for the CDR3 is TGTGCCAGCAGCCTTATAGCGAACAATGAGCAGTTCTTC.

The chain uses TRBV7-9 and TRBJ1-2; 9 bases fit TRBD1. This CDR3 contains 14 residues. Trimming at V came to 5 bases and at J to 2 bases, leaving 3 bases not matched to a gene. Germline V lookup: CDR1 SEHNR, CDR2 FQNEAQ (reference sequence). The CDR3 DNA sequence: TGTGCCAGCAGCCCAGGACAGGGGAACTATGGCTACACCTTC. Its translation is CASSPGQGNYGYTF.